The present T cell receptor beta chain was sequenced within a study of cytomegalovirus exposure and HLA in healthy donors. Study-wide results and limits: The listing of 160 or so TCR beta chains classed them as cytomegalovirus-associated. In a later analysis, a missense DCLRE1C variant was linked to TCR beta V- and J-gene trimming.

This clone was seen a single time. The antigen is undetermined. The CDR3 extends over 13 amino acids. The V and J ends lost 1 base and 6 bases respectively, with 7 bases between them. From germline, CDR1 is LNHDA and CDR2 SQIVND (reference sequence). Primers included in the PCR were 60 Vbeta and 13 Jbeta primers. The protocol was immunoSEQ multiplex PCR, while the TCRdb copy is restricted to in-frame clones and leaves out a portion. In the table there are around 70,000 clones, 70% to 90% of which are singletons. Every donor was a healthy person donating bone marrow. This chain connects TRBV19 to TRBJ2-1; D is unresolved. The receptor was isolated from a human donor in good health. Material: PBMCs. CDR3: CASSIVPGNEQFF. In nucleotides, the CDR3 is TGTGCCAGTAGTATAGTCCCCGGCAATGAGCAGTTCTTC. Combining the CDR3 with reference TRBV19 and TRBJ2-1 gives the whole variable domain DGGITQSPKYLFRKEGQNVTLSCEQNLNHDAMYWYRQDPGQGLRLIYYSQIVNDFQKGDIAEGYSVSREKKESFPLTVTSAQKNPTAFYLCASSIVPGNEQFFGPGTRLTVL.